This T cell receptor (beta chain) was obtained from a study of blood T cell repertoires in COVID-19. On the study more broadly: Collection of acute and convalescent COVID-19 samples took place in the United States, Italy and Spain.

V was shortened by 0 bases and J by 3 bases, with 19 bases between the two germline ends. Germline V CDR1 and CDR2: SGHNT, YYREEE (reference sequence). CDR3 length equals 18 residues. Per the original methods: Estimates of nucleated cell counts were drawn from the amplification of reference gene primers. The method was immunoSEQ multiplex PCR; TCRdb's version includes in-frame clones alone and lacks a portion of them. Clone size and the V and J calls come from that table; the DNA yielded D and trimming. The sample consists of around 150,000 clones, about 80% of them appearing once. Sequenced sample: peripheral blood. This TCR was recovered from a human donor in a cohort sampled during active COVID-19. This sequence joins TRBV5-4 and TRBJ2-1; D perhaps matches TRBD1 (6 bases). The CDR3 is CASSLVGMGAANYNEQFF. Here the CDR3 DNA reads TGTGCCAGCAGCTTGGTAGGAATGGGGGCAGCTAACTACAATGAGCAGTTCTTC. The variable domain in full, completed from reference TRBV5-4 and TRBJ2-1, reads ETGVTQSPTHLIKTRGQQVTLRCSSQSGHNTVSWYQQALGQGPQFIFQYYREEENGRGNFPPRFSGLQFPNYSSELNVNALELDDSALYLCASSLVGMGAANYNEQFFGPGTRLTVL.